A single sample is the source of the 5 T cell receptor beta chains below, sequenced in a study of T cell repertoires in urothelial bladder cancer. TCRdb's table, derived via immunoSEQ multiplex PCR, lists solely in-frame clones and lacks some. The sample shows fewer than 10,000 clones, about 61% of them seen only once. The specimen sequenced was tumor-infiltrating cells from bladder cancer. The receptors shown here come from a human donor with urothelial carcinoma.

This chain links TRBV30 with TRBJ2-7; D tentatively fits TRBD1 or TRBD2 (5 bases each). The CDR3 is made up of 13 amino acids. Germline lookup yields CDR1 GTSNPN and CDR2 SVGIG (reference sequence). V was cut by 0 bases and J by 7 bases, with 13 bases left in between. CDR3 bases: TGTGCCTGGAGTGTATCCGGGGCGGGTGAGCAGTACTTC. This encodes CAWSVSGAGEQYF.

The rearrangement uses TRBV11-2 and TRBJ1-2; D is possibly TRBD1 (6 bases). Germline assignment: CDR1 SGHAT and CDR2 FQNNGV. V was cut by 0 bases and J by 1 base, with 15 bases left in between. The CDR3 extends over 17 amino acids. CDR3 protein: CASSLDVGTWDNYGYTF. The CDR3 DNA reads as TGTGCCAGCAGCTTAGACGTCGGGACATGGGATAACTATGGCTACACCTTC.

The V call is TRBV9, the J call TRBJ1-6; D gene uncertain. Per germline, CDR1 SGDLS and CDR2 YYNGEE. V gave up 0 bases and J gave up 9 bases, with 13 bases separating them. This CDR3 has 15 residues. This chain's CDR3 is CASSVGGHGLSPLHF. CDR3 in DNA: TGTGCCAGCAGCGTAGGAGGGCATGGCCTTTCACCCCTCCACTTT.

The rearrangement uses TRBV9 and TRBJ1-2; TRBD1 matches 7 bases. The V gene's germline CDR1 is SGDLS and CDR2 YYNGEE. With 0 bases clipped from V and 5 bases from J, the junction kept 1 base outside the gene matches. CDR3 length: 13 residues. CDR3 DNA sequence: TGTGCCAGCAGCGTAGAGGGGGCTTATGGCTACACCTTC. Residues: CASSVEGAYGYTF.

J is TRBJ1-1 and V is TRBV13; 8 bases fit TRBD1. Trimming cost V 5 bases and J 3 bases; bases outside gene matches: 11. Germline CDR1 PRHDT, CDR2 FYEKMQ (reference sequence). The CDR3 runs 16 residues. The CDR3 spells CASSVRQGQGDTEAFF. The DNA for the CDR3 is TGTGCCAGCAGCGTCCGACAGGGGCAGGGGGACACTGAAGCTTTCTTT.